This T cell receptor beta chain is drawn from a study of T cell responses to AZD1222 COVID-19 vaccine. Study findings and constraints: Elevations in Spike-specific TCR breadth and depth followed administration of two AZD1222 doses. Of spike-specific TCRs, nearly half reportedly target regions left unmutated in variants.

Pooling covered second doses at about 4 or about 12 weeks. A word on this clone: Its antigen is not identified.

Clones were read by immunoSEQ multiplex PCR, and TCRdb kept only the in-frame ones, dropping some. The table shows over 45,000 clones, with approximately 89% occurring only once. CDR3 size: 14 residues. Germline assignment: CDR1 KGHSH and CDR2 LQKENI. V was pared by 3 bases and J by 0 bases, with 2 bases of the junction left unmatched. The sample here was peripheral blood, taken 28 days after the second AZD1222 dose. The source of this sequence is an adult who received the AZD1222 COVID-19 vaccine. The chain is built from TRBV18 and TRBJ2-7, with 7 bases fitting TRBD2. The chain's CDR3 is CASSPQRDSYEQYF. The CDR3 DNA sequence: TGTGCCAGCTCACCGCAGCGGGACTCCTACGAGCAGTACTTC.